Each of the 24 T cell receptor beta chains below was sequenced from the same sample in a study of CD4 T cells in relation to SARS-CoV-2 and coronaviruses. The table came from immunoSEQ multiplex PCR; TCRdb's copy has only in-frame clones and leaves some out. The sample carries 8,500 to 13,000 clones, 75% to 90% recorded once. Sequencing was carried out using naive CD4+ T cells from PBMCs. Subset specified: naive CD4+ T cells isolated by negative enrichment. The receptors here all came from an adult with COVID-19.

CDR3 loop: CASSLAGKGADTQYF. The DNA for the CDR3 is TGCGCCAGCAGCTTGGCCGGTAAGGGTGCAGATACGCAGTATTTT. The chain uses TRBV5-1 and TRBJ2-3; D gene unclear. CDR3 length: 15 residues. Trimming took 0 bases from V and 4 from J, leaving 12 bases between them. CDR1 and CDR2 (germline): SGHRS, YFSETQ.

The chain is built from TRBV5-1 and TRBJ2-3; D may be TRBD1 or TRBD2 (6 bases each). CDR1 and CDR2 from the germline V gene are SGHRS and YFSETQ. CDR3 length: 15 amino acids. Deletions cut 1 base from V and 6 bases from J, with 15 bases between. This chain's CDR3 is CASSLRGTVRDTQYF. In DNA, the CDR3 is TGCGCCAGCAGCTTGAGGGGGACTGTTAGGGATACGCAGTATTTT.

The chain's CDR3 is CASSQSAGGARDTQYF. CDR3 DNA sequence: TGCGCCAGCAGCCAATCGGCCGGGGGGGCAAGAGATACGCAGTATTTT. The chain is built from TRBV4-1 and TRBJ2-3, with 8 bases that match TRBD2. The CDR3 runs to 16 residues. V trimming: 2 bases; J trimming: 5 bases; junction bases outside the gene matches: 9. The germline CDR1 and CDR2 sequences are MGHRA and YSYEKL.

The V gene is TRBV7-2, the J gene TRBJ1-5, with D possibly being TRBD1 (5 bases). The V end was cut by 6 bases, the J end by 6 bases, with 15 bases between. CDR3 length: 14 amino acids. Germline loops: CDR1 SGHTA, CDR2 FQGNSA. The CDR3 region has the DNA TGTGCCAGCAGTTACCTACAGGCGGGTCAGCCCCAGCATTTT. Translated: CASSYLQAGQPQHF.

This clone has only a few counts. Written as DNA, the CDR3 is TGTGCCAGCAGCTTAGGAGGAATTACATCCTACGAGCAGTACTTC. It codes for CASSLGGITSYEQYF. The chain employs TRBV7-6 and TRBJ2-7; no clear D. The CDR3 totals 15 residues. Germline CDR1 reads SGHVS; CDR2 reads FNYEAQ. Between the trimmed V and J ends, which lost 1 base and 1 base, there was a span of 11 bases.

V is TRBV15 and J is TRBJ2-3; no firm D call. This CDR3 spans 16 amino acids. Germline loops: CDR1 LNHNV, CDR2 YYDKDF (reference sequence). The V and J ends lost 0 bases and 2 bases respectively, with 12 bases between them. This chain's CDR3 is CATSRDGALSTDTQYF. The CDR3 DNA is TGTGCCACCAGCAGAGATGGAGCACTATCCACAGATACGCAGTATTTT.

This clone was observed a few times. This chain connects TRBV5-5 to TRBJ1-6; D is possibly TRBD1 (6 bases). The CDR3 spans 15 residues. Germline V lookup: CDR1 SGHKS, CDR2 YYEKEE (reference sequence). Trimming took off 1 base at V and 6 bases at J, with 11 bases between the two ends. The DNA of the CDR3 is TGTGCCAGCAGCTTGCTGGGGGGCAGTAATTCACCCCTCCACTTT. It yields the protein CASSLLGGSNSPLHF.

The chain employs TRBV30 and TRBJ2-2; TRBD1 aligns across 9 bases. The V gene's germline CDR1 is GTSNPN and CDR2 SVGIG (reference sequence). The CDR3 covers 15 residues. V shed 1 base and J 6 bases; nucleotides not matched to a gene: 6. The chain's CDR3 is CAWSGGTGRAGELFF. The CDR3 DNA follows: TGTGCCTGGAGTGGGGGGACAGGGAGGGCCGGGGAGCTGTTTTTT.

The rearrangement uses TRBV10-2 and TRBJ1-3, with TRBD1 matching 9 bases. Germline CDR1 is WSHSY and CDR2 is SAAADI. The CDR3 is 16 residues long. V lost 6 bases to trimming and J lost 0 bases; unmatched junction nucleotides: 6. In DNA form, the CDR3 reads TGCGCCAGCAGGGTCCGGACAGGGGCCTCTGGAAACACCATATATTTT. The encoded protein is CASRVRTGASGNTIYF.

The chain has TRBV9 and TRBJ2-1; possibly TRBD2 for D (6 bases). Per germline, CDR1 SGDLS and CDR2 YYNGEE. The CDR3 consists of 15 residues. The V gene lost 3 bases and the J gene lost 5 bases, with 15 bases spanning the gap. The CDR3 nucleotides read TGTGCCAGCAGCGCGGGACTCCAGTTGGACAATGAGCAGTTCTTC. It is translated as CASSAGLQLDNEQFF.

The genes are TRBV6-5 and TRBJ1-4; D ambiguous. Germline V gene sequence: CDR1 MNHEY, CDR2 SVGAGI. The CDR3 is 12 residues long. V lost 2 bases and J lost 7, with 5 bases in between. CDR3: CASSYPGEKLFF. The CDR3 coding sequence is TGTGCCAGCAGTTACCCCGGTGAAAAACTGTTTTTT.

This chain links TRBV6-5 with TRBJ1-2; maybe TRBD1 (5 bases). The CDR3 runs to 15 residues. Germline CDR1 is MNHEY and CDR2 is SVGAGI. Trimming removed 0 bases from V and 7 bases from J, with 15 bases in between. CDR3 in amino acids: CASSYSRDRTSGYTF. CDR3 in DNA: TGTGCCAGCAGTTACTCCCGGGACCGAACTAGTGGCTACACCTTC.

This clone was seen a handful of times. The chain carries TRBV28 and TRBJ1-6; D perhaps matches TRBD1 (6 bases). Trimming cost V 5 bases and J 7 bases, with 12 bases left between them. Germline loops: CDR1 MDHEN, CDR2 SYDVKM. The CDR3 length is 14 residues. The CDR3 sequence is CASSLRGGNSPLHF. The CDR3 nucleotides read TGTGCCAGCAGTCTCAGGGGCGGGAATTCACCCCTCCACTTT.

The CDR3, as DNA: TGTGCCACGAGGACTAGCGGGACCTACGAGCAGTACTTC. It specifies CATRTSGTYEQYF. The J gene is TRBJ2-7, the V gene TRBV15, with TRBD2 matching over 12 bases. J lost 2 bases, V lost 9 bases, and 2 bases had no gene match. The CDR3 totals 13 residues. The V gene's germline CDR1 is LNHNV and CDR2 YYDKDF (reference sequence).

The chain links TRBV19 to TRBJ2-3; D might be TRBD1 (5 bases). The CDR3 length is 17 residues. Germline assignment: CDR1 LNHDA and CDR2 SQIVND (reference sequence). Trimming left V 8 bases short and J 0 bases short, with 21 bases between. CDR3: CASEDRLKFSSTDTQYF. The CDR3 DNA reads as TGTGCCAGTGAAGACAGATTAAAATTTTCTAGCACAGATACGCAGTATTTT.

This clone was picked up a small number of times. The V and J genes are TRBV3-1 (or the pseudogene TRBV3-2) and TRBJ1-2, with unresolved D. The CDR3 consists of 12 residues. Germline V CDR1 and CDR2: LGHDT, YNNKEL (reference sequence). V dropped 2 bases and J dropped 7 bases, with 8 bases sitting between them. The CDR3 loop is CASSQIPAGYTF. The CDR3 DNA reads as TGTGCCAGCAGCCAAATTCCTGCTGGCTACACCTTC.

The rearrangement joins TRBV12-3 or TRBV12-4 to TRBJ2-7, with a weak D call TRBD1 (6 bases). V dropped 6 bases and J dropped 2 bases, with 11 bases sitting between them. This CDR3 comprises 13 residues. The CDR3 coding sequence is TGTGCCAGCAGACCTGGACAGACCTACGAGCAGTACTTC. Translated, it gives CASRPGQTYEQYF.

The V call is TRBV4-1, the J call TRBJ1-5; a possible D gene is TRBD1 (5 bases). The CDR3 extends over 14 amino acids. CDR1 and CDR2 from the germline V gene are MGHRA and YSYEKL. V was trimmed by 7 bases and J by 3 bases, leaving 13 bases between them. CDR3 residues: CASKPSGTNQPQHF. CDR3 nucleotide sequence: TGCGCCAGCAAACCCAGCGGGACCAATCAGCCCCAGCATTTT.

V usage is TRBV5-6 and J usage is TRBJ2-3; weak D call: TRBD1 (5 bases). From germline, CDR1 is SGHDT and CDR2 YYEEEE. Trimming pared 0 bases from V and 6 bases from J, leaving 8 bases between. This CDR3 comprises 13 residues. CDR3 region: CASSLGGRDTQYF. In DNA form, the CDR3 reads TGTGCCAGCAGCTTGGGGGGCAGGGATACGCAGTATTTT.

The chain joins TRBV6-6 to TRBJ1-1; 12 bases agree with TRBD1. Germline loops: CDR1 MNHNY, CDR2 SVGAGI (reference sequence). V lost 6 bases and J lost 0; bases outside the gene matches: 14. The CDR3 is 19 amino acids. The CDR3 sequence is CASSRRVRDRGRVNTEAFF. CDR3 bases: TGTGCCAGCAGCCGACGGGTCCGGGACAGGGGGCGTGTGAACACTGAAGCTTTCTTT.

The genes are TRBV11-2 and TRBJ2-2; the match to TRBD1 covers 8 bases. Trimming at V came to 3 bases and at J to 4 bases, leaving 4 bases not matched to a gene. The CDR3 runs 15 residues. Germline V gives CDR1 SGHAT, CDR2 FQNNGV. CDR3 in amino acids: CASSFQGAGTGELFF. In DNA form, the CDR3 reads TGTGCCAGCAGCTTCCAGGGGGCCGGCACCGGGGAGCTGTTTTTT.

The J gene is TRBJ1-3, the V gene TRBV5-5; D is unclear. CDR3 length: 15 amino acids. The germline gives CDR1 SGHKS, CDR2 YYEKEE (reference sequence). V lost 2 bases and J 0 bases, leaving 9 bases between the germline ends. CDR3: CASSLSGYSGNTIYF. CDR3 bases: TGTGCCAGCAGCTTAAGCGGATACTCTGGAAACACCATATATTTT. The complete variable domain, with remaining parts taken from reference TRBV5-5 and TRBJ1-3, reads DAGVTQSPTHLIKTRGQQVTLRCSPISGHKSVSWYQQVLGQGPQFIFQYYEKEERGRGNFPDRFSARQFPNYSSELNVNALLLGDSALYLCASSLSGYSGNTIYFGEGSWLTVV.

The V call is TRBV6-6, the J call TRBJ2-5, with 7 bases identical to TRBD2. Unmatched junction bases numbered 0, after V lost 6 bases and J lost 2 bases. The CDR3 extends over 12 amino acids. The germline CDR1 and CDR2 sequences are MNHNY and SVGAGI (reference sequence). The CDR3 protein is CASRRGQETQYF. Written as DNA, the CDR3 is TGTGCCAGCAGGCGGGGGCAAGAGACCCAGTACTTC.

The rearrangement links TRBV7-8 to TRBJ2-2, with TRBD2 as a possible D gene (6 bases). V lost 0 bases and J lost 6, with 8 bases in between. Germline CDR1 is SGHVS and CDR2 is FQNEAQ. This CDR3 is built from 14 residues. The CDR3: CASSLAGGAGELFF. The CDR3 nucleotides are TGTGCCAGCAGCTTAGCCGGGGGAGCCGGGGAGCTGTTTTTT.